Sequencing of this T cell receptor beta chain was carried out in a study of PD-1 blockade in classical Hodgkin lymphoma. Findings and caveats of the study: While CD8+ TCR diversity did not rise significantly by C4D1, CD4+ TCR diversity did. With respect to the repertoire differences, their causes, possibly disease activity or prior therapy, remain undefined.

A remark on this clone: Its matching antigen is unknown.

All the patients suffered relapse after autologous stem cell transplantation, and brentuximab vedotin exposure differed. V was trimmed by 4 bases and J by 7 bases, leaving 10 bases between them. This CDR3 is built from 11 residues. Germline V gene data show CDR1 as DFQATT and CDR2 as SNEGSKA (reference sequence). Sequencing was performed with immunoSEQ multiplex PCR; in TCRdb, only in-frame clones are kept and a portion is missing. This sample yields 29,000 or so clones, of which under 70% are seen a single time; roughly 15% belongs to the top ten. The gene calls are TRBV20-1 and TRBJ1-1, with unresolved D. Source: peripheral blood mononuclear cells (PBMCs), taken before the second cycle of nivolumab. The receptor comes from a human donor with classical Hodgkin lymphoma. The CDR3 DNA follows: TGCAGTGCTATATGGGTCATTGAAGCTTTCTTT. Its translation is CSAIWVIEAFF.